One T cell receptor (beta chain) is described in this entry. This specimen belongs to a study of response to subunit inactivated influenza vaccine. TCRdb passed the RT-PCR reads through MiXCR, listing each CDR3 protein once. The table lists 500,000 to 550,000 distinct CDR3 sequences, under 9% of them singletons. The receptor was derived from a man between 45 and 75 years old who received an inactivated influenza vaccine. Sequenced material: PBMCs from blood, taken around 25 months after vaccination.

This CDR3 reads CASSYWRAGANVLTF. In DNA, the CDR3 is TGTGCCAGCAGTTATTGGAGGGCTGGGGCCAACGTCCTGACTTTC. The rearrangement joins TRBV6-2 or TRBV6-3 to TRBJ2-6; tentative D call: TRBD2 (6 bases). Germline CDR1 reads MNHEY; CDR2 reads SVGEGT. Trimming shortened V by 3 bases and J by 2 bases, and 8 bases separated the two germline ends. The CDR3 spans 15 residues.